The TCR beta chain under discussion was sequenced for a study of cytomegalovirus exposure and HLA in healthy donors. Findings of the study overall: Among the CMV-associated chains, three were confirmed in vitro as specific for CMV antigens.

Concerning this clone: Its specificity is unknown.

The V gene's germline CDR1 is KGHSH and CDR2 LQKENI. The CDR3 loop spans 14 amino acids. V gave up 0 bases and J gave up 3 bases, with 5 bases separating them. Clones were sequenced by immunoSEQ multiplex PCR, and TCRdb holds only the in-frame ones, with some missing. The repertoire consists of 100,000 to 150,000 clones, with around 90% occurring once and the leading ten covering 1.9%. This receptor was taken from a young woman in good health and CMV-seronegative. The rearrangement joins TRBV18 to TRBJ2-2; D not certain. Sample: PBMCs. CDR3 protein: CASSPPSYTGELFF. The CDR3 region has the DNA TGTGCCAGCTCACCACCCTCCTACACCGGGGAGCTGTTTTTT. The entire variable domain, with the rest obtained from reference TRBV18 and TRBJ2-2, is as follows: NAGVMQNPRHLVRRRGQEARLRCSPMKGHSHVYWYRQLPEEGLKFMVYLQKENIIDESGMPKERFSAEFPKEGPSILRIQQVVRGDSAAYFCASSPPSYTGELFFGEGSRLTVL.